This entry lists 15 T cell receptor beta chains sequenced from one sample in a study of shared clonotypes between healthy human individuals. TCRdb keeps only in-frame clones here, not all; method: immunoSEQ multiplex PCR. The sample has around 510,000 clones, around 95% seen once. The sequenced material came from naive CD4+ T cells sorted from blood. Subset indicated: CD45RA+ positively selected. These TCRs come from a woman in her twenties or thirties in good health.

The chain carries TRBV25-1 and TRBJ2-1, with D maybe TRBD2 (6 bases). V gave up 6 bases and J gave up 8 bases, with 11 bases separating them. CDR3 length: 12 amino acids. The germline gives CDR1 MGHDK, CDR2 SYGVNS. The CDR3 nucleotides are TGTGCCAGCAGCTACCGGGACTATGAGCAGTTCTTC. Protein product: CASSYRDYEQFF.

The chain links TRBV5-6 to TRBJ2-5, with TRBD1 identical over 7 bases. The last part of the DNA fits TRBJ2-7 better; the J call may be wrong. The CDR3 totals 16 residues. CDR1 and CDR2 (germline): SGHDT, YYEEEE. CDR3 amino acids: CASSPLTGDLRYEQYF. The CDR3 nucleotides read TGTGCCAGCAGCCCACTTACAGGGGATCTGCGCTACGAGCAGTACTTC.

This sequence joins TRBV10-1 and TRBJ2-7; D is perhaps TRBD1 (6 bases). Trimming took 4 bases from V and 0 from J, leaving 13 bases between them. CDR1 and CDR2 (germline): WNHNN, SYGVQD (reference sequence). This CDR3 comprises 15 residues. Here the CDR3 DNA reads TGCGCCAGCAGTGGTACCGGGACACCCTCCTACGAGCAGTACTTC. This sequence encodes CASSGTGTPSYEQYF.

This rearrangement joins TRBV29-1 to TRBJ2-7; possibly TRBD1 for D (5 bases). V was shortened by 4 bases and J by 0 bases, with 10 bases between the two germline ends. CDR3 length: 13 amino acids. Looked up from germline, CDR1 is SQVTM and CDR2 is ANQGSEA. CDR3 sequence reads: CSVAQAYSYEQYF. The CDR3 coding sequence is TGCAGCGTTGCACAGGCCTACTCCTACGAGCAGTACTTC.

As regards this clone: The same CDR3 also results from other DNA sequences found in this sample. The chain links TRBV5-1 to TRBJ2-7; possible D gene TRBD2, 6 bases. V was pared by 0 bases and J by 3 bases, with 10 bases between. This CDR3 region has 14 residues. Germline V lookup: CDR1 SGHRS, CDR2 YFSETQ. Written as DNA, the CDR3 is TGCGCCAGCAGCTTGGCGGGGGATAGCTACGAGCAGTACTTC. Encoded protein: CASSLAGDSYEQYF.

The chain couples TRBV30 to TRBJ2-3; D remains unclear. With 1 base removed from V and 3 bases from J, the gap between germline ends came to 5 bases. CDR1 is GTSNPN and CDR2 is SVGIG in the germline V gene (reference sequence). There are 12 residues in the CDR3. Written as DNA, the CDR3 is TGTGCCTGGAGTGCTTGGACAGATACGCAGTATTTT. Translation: CAWSAWTDTQYF. The full variable domain, completed using reference TRBV30 and TRBJ2-3, is SQTIHQWPATLVQPVGSPLSLECTVEGTSNPNLYWYRQAAGRGLQLLFYSVGIGQISSEVPQNLSASRPQDRQFILSSKKLLLSDSGFYLCAWSAWTDTQYFGPGTRLTVL.

The chain couples TRBV30 to TRBJ2-5, with no clear D. Germline assignment: CDR1 GTSNPN and CDR2 SVGIG (reference sequence). V was pared by 2 bases and J by 5 bases, with 9 bases between. CDR3 length: 12 residues. The CDR3 DNA reads as TGTGCCTGGAGTTGGTTTGAGGAGACCCAGTACTTC. Amino acid sequence: CAWSWFEETQYF.

In DNA form, the CDR3 reads TGTGCCAGCAGAACCCGGACAGAAGCTTACAATGAGCAGTTCTTC. It translates to CASRTRTEAYNEQFF. The gene calls are TRBV6-1 and TRBJ2-1; tentative D call: TRBD1 (6 bases). The CDR3 has 15 amino acids. The V end was cut by 6 bases, the J end by 4 bases, with 16 bases between. The V gene's germline CDR1 is MNHNS and CDR2 SASEGT.

The rearrangement uses TRBV29-1 and TRBJ1-1; D not certain. The germline gives CDR1 SQVTM, CDR2 ANQGSEA. Trimming took 5 bases from V and 5 from J, leaving 15 bases between them. This CDR3 has 13 residues. In nucleotides, the CDR3 is TGCAGCGTTTTATTCACGGGTGATACTGAAGCTTTCTTT. It codes for CSVLFTGDTEAFF.

This rearrangement joins TRBV6-5 to TRBJ1-4; a weak D match, TRBD1 (5 bases). Per the germline V gene, CDR1 is MNHEY and CDR2 is SVGAGI. The CDR3 has 14 residues. Trimming shortened V by 2 bases and J by 4 bases, and 8 bases separated the two germline ends. In DNA, the CDR3 is TGTGCCAGCAGTTACGGGACGGTTAATGAAAAACTGTTTTTT. This translates into CASSYGTVNEKLFF.

The chain has TRBV2 and TRBJ2-7; D call uncertain. Deletions cut 2 bases from V and 7 bases from J, with 18 bases between. The CDR3 sequence is 15 residues long. Per germline, CDR1 SNHLY and CDR2 FYNNEI. The chain's CDR3 is CASSELSRMKAEQYF. CDR3 DNA: TGTGCCAGCAGTGAACTGTCCAGGATGAAGGCTGAGCAGTACTTC.

V gene TRBV28 combines with J gene TRBJ2-2; 11 bases are shared with TRBD2. The germline V gene encodes CDR1 MDHEN and CDR2 SYDVKM. CDR3 length: 17 residues. J gave up 1 base and V 4 bases, and 5 bases lay outside the gene matches. CDR3 DNA sequence: TGTGCCAGCAGTTCCCCGGGACTAGCGGTGAACACCGGGGAGCTGTTTTTT. It encodes CASSSPGLAVNTGELFF.

V usage is TRBV5-1 and J usage is TRBJ2-1; no clear D gene. The V end was cut by 0 bases, the J end by 7 bases, with 14 bases between. This CDR3 region has 15 residues. Germline CDR1 and CDR2: SGHRS and YFSETQ. This CDR3 is CASSLVTVSSNEQFF. The CDR3 nucleotides are TGCGCCAGCAGCTTGGTAACAGTGAGTTCAAATGAGCAGTTCTTC.

The rearrangement uses TRBV6-6 and TRBJ1-2; TRBD1 might be the D (6 bases). V was clipped by 0 bases and J by 3 bases, with 11 bases between them. Germline V lookup: CDR1 MNHNY, CDR2 SVGAGI (reference sequence). This CDR3 spans 15 amino acids. CDR3 sequence (DNA): TGTGCCAGCAGTTACTCGTCGGGGGCGGACTATGGCTACACCTTC. As protein: CASSYSSGADYGYTF.

V is TRBV6-6 and J is TRBJ2-3; D uncertain. Germline-derived CDR1 and CDR2 are MNHNY and SVGAGI (reference sequence). The CDR3 loop spans 14 amino acids. V lost 2 bases to trimming and J lost 3 bases, with 9 bases between them. CDR3 nucleotides: TGTGCCAGCAGTTACAACGCAGGAACAGATACGCAGTATTTT. Translation gives CASSYNAGTDTQYF.